Given below is one T cell receptor gamma chain in context. A read error likely explains this, since a far larger clone differs by one base. The sample originates from a study of gamma-delta chains in newborns, infants, children. Study-level information: Microbial exposure reportedly drives polyclonal innate γδ T cell expansion after birth.

Germline-derived CDR1 and CDR2 are GITISATS and ISYDGTV (reference sequence). This CDR3 has 16 residues. V lost 0 bases to trimming and J lost 7 bases; unmatched junction nucleotides: 3. TCRdb reran clone calling via CATT on the reads. The table has 600 to 850 gamma-chain clones, over 45% seen once; the top ten hold around 21%. Sequenced: blood. This TCR was recovered from a child who was a newborn, infant or young child, either healthy, febrile or measles-vaccinated (not recorded which). J is TRGJP and V is TRGV9. No J gene is reported in TCRdb; it was inferred here by comparing the DNA with germline. The CDR3 loop reads CALWEVHELGKKIKVF. The DNA for the CDR3 is TGTGCCTTGTGGGAGGTGCATGAGTTGGGCAAAAAAATCAAGGTATTT.